This record looks at one TCR beta chain sequence and its context. Participant-given clinical history determined each cohort assignment. During the 2 weeks before they entered the study, exposed participants had met someone with a PCR-confirmed or clinician-diagnosed COVID-19 case. This entry is derived from a study of blood T cell repertoires in COVID-19. Across the study: The analysed material was cDNA or gDNA that came from T cells, B-cell-depleted T cells, or PBMCs.

Authors' analysis steps: The authors estimated nucleated cell counts from reference gene primer amplification. Measured with immunoSEQ multiplex PCR; TCRdb has only the in-frame clones, and not every one. The DNA gave D and trimming, while V, J and clone size come from that table. The sample consists of about 270,000 clones, approximately 90% of them appearing once. The source is a middle-aged man who had been exposed to COVID-19. The sequencing sample was made of PBMCs or T cells enriched from blood (not recorded which).

CDR3 sequence reads: CASSPSDEKLFF. CDR3 bases: TGTGCCAGCAGTCCCTCAGATGAAAAACTGTTTTTT. This chain connects TRBV28 to TRBJ1-4; D remains ambiguous. V lost 5 bases and J 6 bases, leaving 7 bases between the germline ends. The CDR3 spans 12 residues. The V gene's germline CDR1 is MDHEN and CDR2 SYDVKM.